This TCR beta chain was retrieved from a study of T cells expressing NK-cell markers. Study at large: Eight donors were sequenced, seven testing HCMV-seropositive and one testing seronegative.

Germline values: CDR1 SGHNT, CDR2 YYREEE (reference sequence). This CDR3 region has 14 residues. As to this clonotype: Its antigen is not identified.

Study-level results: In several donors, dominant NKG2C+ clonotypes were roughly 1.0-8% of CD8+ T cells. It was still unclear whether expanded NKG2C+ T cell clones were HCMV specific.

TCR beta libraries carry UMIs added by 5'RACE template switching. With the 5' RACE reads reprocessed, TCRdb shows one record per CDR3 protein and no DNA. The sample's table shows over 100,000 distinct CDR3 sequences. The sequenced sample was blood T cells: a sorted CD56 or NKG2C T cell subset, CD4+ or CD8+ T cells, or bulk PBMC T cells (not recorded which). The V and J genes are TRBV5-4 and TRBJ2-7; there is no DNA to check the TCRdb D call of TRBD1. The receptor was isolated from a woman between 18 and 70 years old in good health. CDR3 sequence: CASSVRDNSYEQYF.